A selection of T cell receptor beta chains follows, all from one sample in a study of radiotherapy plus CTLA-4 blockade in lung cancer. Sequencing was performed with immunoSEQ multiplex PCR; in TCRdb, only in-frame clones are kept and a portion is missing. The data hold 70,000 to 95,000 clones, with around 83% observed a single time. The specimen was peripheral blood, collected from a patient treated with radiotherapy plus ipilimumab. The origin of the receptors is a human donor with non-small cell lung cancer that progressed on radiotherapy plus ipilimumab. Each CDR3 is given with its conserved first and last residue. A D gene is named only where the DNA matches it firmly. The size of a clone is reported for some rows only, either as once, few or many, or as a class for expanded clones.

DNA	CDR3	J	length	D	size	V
TGTGCCAGTAGTATCCCGGGACAGGGGAATCAGCCCCAGCATTTT	CASSIPGQGNQPQHF	TRBJ1-5	15	TRBD1	NA	TRBV19
TGTGCCAGCATCCCCCGGCGGGGTGAGAATTCACCCCTCCACTTT	CASIPRRGENSPLHF	TRBJ1-6	15	NA	NA	TRBV9
TGTGCCTGGAGTGGCCTTTACTTC	CAWSGLYF	TRBJ1-2	8	NA	NA	TRBV30
TGTGCCAGCAGCTTAGGCAGGATTAATGAGCAGTTCTTC	CASSLGRINEQFF	TRBJ2-1	13	NA	NA	TRBV7-2
TGTGCCAGCTTTCGGGCCGCGGGCAATCAGCCCCAGCATTTT	CASFRAAGNQPQHF	TRBJ1-5	14	NA	once	TRBV28
TGTGCCAGCAGCTTAGCGGCCGGCGGAGCTAACTATGGCTACACCTTC	CASSLAAGGANYGYTF	TRBJ1-2	16	NA	NA	TRBV7-2
TGTGCCAGCTCAAGGGACAGGCAGGGTGGCTACACCTTC	CASSRDRQGGYTF	TRBJ1-2	13	TRBD1	NA	TRBV18
TGTGCCAGTAGTATGGGCGACAGGGTGAATCAGCCCCAGCATTTT	CASSMGDRVNQPQHF	TRBJ1-5	15	TRBD1	few	TRBV19
TGCGCCAGCAGCTTGGAGGGGGCTAGCAATCAGCCCCAGCATTTT	CASSLEGASNQPQHF	TRBJ1-5	15	TRBD1	NA	TRBV5-1
TGTGCCAGCAGCTTAGTAGGGACCCCGAACACTGAAGCTTTCTTT	CASSLVGTPNTEAFF	TRBJ1-1	15	NA	NA	TRBV7-2
TGTGCCAGCTCACTAAACGACCTCACCGGGACCTCCGGGGTCTTCGAAGCTTTCTTT	CASSLNDLTGTSGVFEAFF	TRBJ1-1	19	NA	NA	TRBV18
TGTGCCAGCAGTTTATCAGGGGCGAAATACGAGCAGTACTTC	CASSLSGAKYEQYF	TRBJ2-7	14	NA	NA	TRBV27
TGTGCCAGCAGTGGACGGACAGGGCAAGCTAACTATGGCTACACCTTC	CASSGRTGQANYGYTF	TRBJ1-2	16	TRBD1	NA	TRBV6-1
TGTGCCAGCAGTTCCCCCCTTCCGCCCCAGCATTTT	CASSSPLPPQHF	TRBJ1-5	12	NA	NA	TRBV28
TGTGCCAGCAGCTTATTAACCGGGACTCAGACCGGGGAGCTGTTTTTT	CASSLLTGTQTGELFF	TRBJ2-2	16	NA	NA	TRBV7-2
TGTGCCAGTAGCTCTAGCGGGAGGAGGACCTACGAGCAGTACTTC	CASSSSGRRTYEQYF	TRBJ2-7	15	TRBD2	NA	TRBV19
TGTGCCACCATGACGGAACAGGGGGCGAGGGGCTACACCTTC	CATMTEQGARGYTF	TRBJ1-2	14	TRBD1	NA	TRBV28
TGTGCTAGTGGTCAGGGACAGGGGGGAAACACCATATATTTT	CASGQGQGGNTIYF	TRBJ1-3	14	TRBD1	NA	TRBV12-5
TGTGCCAGCAGCCTCGGGGGGGGGTCCTATAATTCACCCCTCCACTTT	CASSLGGGSYNSPLHF	TRBJ1-6	16	NA	NA	TRBV7-8
TGTGCCAGCAGCCCCGGACAGGGTCGCTATGGCTACACCTTC	CASSPGQGRYGYTF	TRBJ1-2	14	TRBD1	NA	TRBV4-2
TGTGCCAGCAGTGAATCCATTGGCCTTAGGGGAGAGACCCAGTACTTC	CASSESIGLRGETQYF	TRBJ2-5	16	NA	once	TRBV25-1
TGTGCTAGTTCCCCACGGGAGGGCCTGTCCTACGAGCAGTACTTC	CASSPREGLSYEQYF	TRBJ2-7	15	TRBD2	NA	TRBV12-5